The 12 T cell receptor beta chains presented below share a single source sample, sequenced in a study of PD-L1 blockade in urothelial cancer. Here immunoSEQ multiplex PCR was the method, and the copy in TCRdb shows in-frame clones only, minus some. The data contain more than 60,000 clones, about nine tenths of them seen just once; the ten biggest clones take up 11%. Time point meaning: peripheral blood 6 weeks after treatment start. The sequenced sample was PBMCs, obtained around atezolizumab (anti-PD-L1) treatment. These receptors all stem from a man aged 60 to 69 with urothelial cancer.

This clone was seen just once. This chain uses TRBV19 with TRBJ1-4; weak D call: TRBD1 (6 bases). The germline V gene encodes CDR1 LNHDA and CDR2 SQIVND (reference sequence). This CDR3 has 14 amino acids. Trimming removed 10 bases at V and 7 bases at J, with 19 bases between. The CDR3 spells CATQANRASEKLFF. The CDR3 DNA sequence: TGTGCCACACAGGCAAACAGGGCCAGTGAAAAACTGTTTTTT.

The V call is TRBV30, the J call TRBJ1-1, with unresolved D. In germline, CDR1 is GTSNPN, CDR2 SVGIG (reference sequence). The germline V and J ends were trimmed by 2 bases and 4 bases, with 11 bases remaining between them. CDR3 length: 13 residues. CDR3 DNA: TGTGCCTGGAGTATCCAGGTGGGCACTGAAGCTTTCTTT. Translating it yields CAWSIQVGTEAFF.

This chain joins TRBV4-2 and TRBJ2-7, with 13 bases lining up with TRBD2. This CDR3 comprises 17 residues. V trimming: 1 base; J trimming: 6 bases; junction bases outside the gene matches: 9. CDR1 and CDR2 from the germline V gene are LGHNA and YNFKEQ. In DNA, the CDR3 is TGTGCCAGCAGCCAAGCCATATTTGGACTAGCGGGAGCCGAGCAGTACTTC. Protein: CASSQAIFGLAGAEQYF.

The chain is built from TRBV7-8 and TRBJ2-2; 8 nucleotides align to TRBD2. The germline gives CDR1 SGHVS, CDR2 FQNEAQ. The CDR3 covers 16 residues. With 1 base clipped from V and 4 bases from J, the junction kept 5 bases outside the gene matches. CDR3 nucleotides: TGTGCCAGCAGCTTAGTCGGGGGGGGGCCCACCGGGGAGCTGTTTTTT. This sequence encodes CASSLVGGGPTGELFF.

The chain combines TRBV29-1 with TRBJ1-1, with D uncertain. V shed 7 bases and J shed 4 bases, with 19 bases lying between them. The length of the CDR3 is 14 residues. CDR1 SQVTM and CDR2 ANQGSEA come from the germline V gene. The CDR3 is CSATLGVAGTEAFF. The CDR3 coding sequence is TGCAGCGCAACCTTGGGCGTCGCGGGCACTGAAGCTTTCTTT.

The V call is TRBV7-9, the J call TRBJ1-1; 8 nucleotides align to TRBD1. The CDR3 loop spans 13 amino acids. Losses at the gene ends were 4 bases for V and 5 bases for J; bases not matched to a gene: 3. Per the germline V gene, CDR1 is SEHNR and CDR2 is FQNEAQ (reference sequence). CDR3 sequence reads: CASSSQGGTEAFF. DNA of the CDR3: TGTGCCAGCAGCTCACAGGGGGGGACTGAAGCTTTCTTT.

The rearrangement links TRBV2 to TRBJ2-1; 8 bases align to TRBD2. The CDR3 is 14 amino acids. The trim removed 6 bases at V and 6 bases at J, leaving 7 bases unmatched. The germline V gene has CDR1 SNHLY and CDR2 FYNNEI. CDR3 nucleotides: TGTGCCAGCAGGGGGGGTAGCGGGATCAATGAGCAGTTCTTC. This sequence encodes CASRGGSGINEQFF.

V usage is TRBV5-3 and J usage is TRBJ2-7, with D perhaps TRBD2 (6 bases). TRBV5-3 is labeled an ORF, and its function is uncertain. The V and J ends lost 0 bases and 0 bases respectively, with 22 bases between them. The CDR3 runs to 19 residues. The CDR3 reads CARSLAAPEVTRSSYEQYF. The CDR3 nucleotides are TGTGCCAGAAGCTTGGCCGCTCCAGAAGTGACTAGGAGCTCCTACGAGCAGTACTTC.

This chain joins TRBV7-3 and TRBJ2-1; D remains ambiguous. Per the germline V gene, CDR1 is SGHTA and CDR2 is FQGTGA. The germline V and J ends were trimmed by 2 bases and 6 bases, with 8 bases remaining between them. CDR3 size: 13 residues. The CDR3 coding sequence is TGTGCCAGCAGCTTAGCGCATCTCAATGAGCAGTTCTTC. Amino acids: CASSLAHLNEQFF.

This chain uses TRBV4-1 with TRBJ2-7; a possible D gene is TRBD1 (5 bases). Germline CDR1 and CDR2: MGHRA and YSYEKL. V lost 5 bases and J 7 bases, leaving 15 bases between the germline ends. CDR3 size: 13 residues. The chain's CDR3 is CASSSGYVYEQYF. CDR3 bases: TGCGCCAGCAGCTCAGGGTACGTCTATGAGCAGTACTTC.

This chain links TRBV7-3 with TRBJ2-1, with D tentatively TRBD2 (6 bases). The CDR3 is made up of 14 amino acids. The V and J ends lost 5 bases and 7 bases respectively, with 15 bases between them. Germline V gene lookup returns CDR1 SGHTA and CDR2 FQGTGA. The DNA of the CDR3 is TGTGCCAGCAGCCGGGGGACGGCTCAGAATGAGCAGTTCTTC. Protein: CASSRGTAQNEQFF.

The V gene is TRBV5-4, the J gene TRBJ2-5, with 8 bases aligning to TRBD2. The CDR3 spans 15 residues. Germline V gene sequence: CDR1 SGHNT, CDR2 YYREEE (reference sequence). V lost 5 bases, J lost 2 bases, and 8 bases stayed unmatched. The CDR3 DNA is TGTGCCAGCAGGACGTCGACTAGCGTACAAGAGACCCAGTACTTC. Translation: CASRTSTSVQETQYF. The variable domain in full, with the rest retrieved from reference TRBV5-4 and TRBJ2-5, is ETGVTQSPTHLIKTRGQQVTLRCSSQSGHNTVSWYQQALGQGPQFIFQYYREEENGRGNFPPRFSGLQFPNYSSELNVNALELDDSALYLCASRTSTSVQETQYFGPGTRLLVL.